These 10 T cell receptor beta chains originate from one sample sequenced in a study of blood T cell repertoires in COVID-19 (dated by TCRdb to the early 2020s). The receptor library was made with the immunoSEQ multiplex PCR assay. This immuneACCESS table, as held by TCRdb, lists in-frame sequences with V and J called but not all clones. Of the missing ones, under half trace to an unresolved V gene in checked studies; the others have no known cause. For this sample the table gives approximately 250,000 clones, of which about 87% were detected only once. The ten largest clonotypes hold roughly a tenth of the sample. The sample consisted of peripheral blood. The origin of the receptors is a woman aged 70-85 years with COVID-19, enrolled during active disease.

The V call is TRBV10-3, the J call TRBJ1-5, with D uncertain. This CDR3 is 16 amino acids long. The germline V gene has CDR1 ENHRY and CDR2 SYGVKD. V lost 3 bases and J lost 0, with 12 bases in between. DNA for the CDR3: TGTGCCATCAGTGACCGAACAGCCTATAGCAATCAGCCCCAGCATTTT. It encodes CAISDRTAYSNQPQHF.

J is TRBJ2-7 and V is TRBV4-1, with 8 bases that match TRBD2. Losses at the gene ends were 1 base for V and 4 bases for J; bases not matched to a gene: 6. Germline CDR1 MGHRA, CDR2 YSYEKL. There are 15 residues in the CDR3. CDR3 protein: CASSQVPGREYEQYF. CDR3 in DNA: TGCGCCAGCAGCCAAGTACCCGGGAGGGAATACGAGCAGTACTTC.

The chain combines TRBV3-1 (or the pseudogene TRBV3-2) with TRBJ1-1, with no clear D. The CDR3 length is 12 residues. Germline V gene lookup returns CDR1 LGHDT and CDR2 YNNKEL (reference sequence). V gave up 3 bases and J gave up 2 bases, with 4 bases separating them. The CDR3 sequence: CASSHLNTEAFF. In DNA form, the CDR3 reads TGTGCCAGCAGCCACCTAAACACTGAAGCTTTCTTT.

The gene calls are TRBV5-1 and TRBJ1-5, with a weak D call TRBD1 (6 bases). Germline CDR1 and CDR2: SGHRS and YFSETQ. This CDR3 has 15 residues. V lost 1 base and J lost 0, with 8 bases in between. In DNA form, the CDR3 reads TGCGCCAGCAGCTTGACAGGGTATAGCAATCAGCCCCAGCATTTT. Protein: CASSLTGYSNQPQHF.

The rearrangement uses TRBV5-1 and TRBJ1-4, with TRBD1 matching over 9 bases. This CDR3 has 15 residues. V was clipped by 4 bases and J by 4 bases; unmatched bases: 5. Germline loops: CDR1 SGHRS, CDR2 YFSETQ. The CDR3 reads CASSLDRGFNEKLFF. In nucleotides, the CDR3 is TGCGCCAGCAGCCTCGACAGGGGGTTTAATGAAAAACTGTTTTTT.

This clone turned up a few times. The chain uses TRBV2 and TRBJ1-3; D possibly corresponds to TRBD1 (5 bases). Per germline, CDR1 SNHLY and CDR2 FYNNEI. CDR3 length equals 14 residues. The germline V and J ends were trimmed by 6 bases and 0 bases, with 9 bases remaining between them. CDR3 nucleotide sequence: TGTGCCAGCAGGGGGGGGAGCTCTGGAAACACCATATATTTT. Amino acid sequence: CASRGGSSGNTIYF. Drawing the rest from reference TRBV2 and TRBJ1-3, the complete variable domain is EPEVTQTPSHQVTQMGQEVILRCVPISNHLYFYWYRQILGQKVEFLVSFYNNEISEKSEIFDDQFSVERPDGSNFTLKIRSTKLEDSAMYFCASRGGSSGNTIYFGEGSWLTVV.

J is TRBJ2-3 and V is TRBV3-1 (or the pseudogene TRBV3-2); D possibly corresponds to TRBD1 (6 bases). This CDR3 spans 13 amino acids. Germline V gives CDR1 LGHDT, CDR2 YNNKEL (reference sequence). V lost 6 bases and J 4 bases, leaving 11 bases between the germline ends. This CDR3 is CASRFRGADTQYF. Written as DNA, the CDR3 is TGTGCCAGCAGGTTCAGGGGTGCAGATACGCAGTATTTT.

CDR3 residues: CASSNRGIAEKLFF. The CDR3 bases are TGTGCCAGCTCTAATCGAGGGATTGCTGAAAAACTGTTTTTT. This rearrangement joins TRBV28 to TRBJ1-4; D is undetermined. Germline loops: CDR1 MDHEN, CDR2 SYDVKM. This CDR3 spans 14 amino acids. V was trimmed by 8 bases and J by 7 bases, leaving 17 bases between them.

The genes are TRBV5-8 and TRBJ1-5; unclear D gene. This CDR3 spans 13 amino acids. Trimming removed 1 base from V and 5 bases from J, with 7 bases in between. The V gene's germline CDR1 is SGHTS and CDR2 YDEGEE. For the CDR3, the DNA is TGTGCCAGCAGCTTGCCCCCCTATCAGCCCCAGCATTTT. Its protein is CASSLPPYQPQHF.

V gene TRBV27 combines with J gene TRBJ2-7; TRBD1 is a possible D gene (6 bases). The germline V gene has CDR1 MNHEY and CDR2 SMNVEV (reference sequence). The CDR3 covers 12 residues. Trimming removed 5 bases from V and 7 bases from J, with 12 bases in between. The CDR3 nucleotides are TGTGCCAGCAGTATACAGGGTGGGGAGCAGTACTTC. It codes for CASSIQGGEQYF.